This T cell receptor beta chain was identified during a study of blood T cell repertoires in COVID-19 (dated by TCRdb to about 2020). In the study overall: Samples covering the acute and convalescent phases of COVID-19 were provided by collaborators in the United States, Italy and Spain. A de-identified subject ID, COVID-19 status, age in years and sex were almost always included in the sample metadata. The prospective study material was composed of cDNA or gDNA derived from T cells, B-cell-depleted T cells, or PBMCs. The repertoires were released in a freely available public database meant as a resource for research on the immune response to SARS-CoV-2. The samples were drawn from the first 160 participants of the ongoing ImmuneRACE study and from 950 to 1,500 subjects provided by 6 global collaborators. Where HLA class I and class II types were available, the types were taken from metadata supplied by the sample provider, not from assay-based typing. Subjects who had been exposed to COVID-19, were actively infected with it, or had recovered from it provided the deeply sampled blood TCRbeta repertoires that made up the dataset.

TCRbeta CDR3 regions were amplified from genomic DNA by means of the immunoSEQ Assay, a bias-controlled multiplex PCR. Per the authors' processing: The number of nucleated cells in each sample was estimated by amplification of reference gene primers within the assay. To quantify the absolute abundance of each unique TCRbeta CDR3 rearrangement, sequence reads were collapsed and filtered. Productive Simpson clonality was computed per sample as the square root of Simpson's diversity index over productive rearrangements. TCRdb obtained this table from immuneACCESS and retained in-frame rearrangements with V and J assigned. These tables miss some clones; where compared with another copy, unresolved V genes account for less than half of the shortfall, and the remainder is unexplained. The DNA was the basis for D and trimming; V, J and clone size are from that table. This sample holds approximately 110,000 clones; nearly 85% were observed only once. Together, the top ten hold under 7% of the sample.

About this clone itself: Its antigen specificity is not known. Base qualities are not recorded, but no much larger clone differs from it by a single base.

For CDR1 and CDR2, the germline V gene lists SGHRS and YFSETQ. At the junction V is shortened by 0 bases and J by 1 base; bases outside the gene matches: 14. Including the terminal cysteine and phenylalanine, the CDR3 comprises 20 residues. Only the CDR3 DNA is retained, 60 bases long and in frame from the first base. Collaborating institutions collected whole blood in K2EDTA tubes following their own protocols. For TCRbeta analysis, collaborator samples were shipped as frozen whole blood, as isolated PBMCs, or as DNA extracted from either sample type. General study outcomes and caveats: The amount of clinical and demographic metadata varied by source and participant and was provided uncurated.

The sequencing sample was made of peripheral blood. The chain couples TRBV5-1 to TRBJ1-3; TRBD1 agrees with 9 junctional bases. This clonotype originated in a woman in her forties or fifties with acute or convalescent COVID-19. The base sequence is TGCGCCAGCAGCTTGGTCCCCCCCTCCGGGACAGGGAGTTCTGGAAACACCATATATTTT. Its coded protein is CASSLVPPSGTGSSGNTIYF.